The 20 T cell receptor beta chains presented below share a single source sample, sequenced in a study of cytomegalovirus exposure and HLA in healthy donors. The PCR used 60 Vbeta and 13 Jbeta primers. Produced via immunoSEQ multiplex PCR; TCRdb's table is partial and in-frame only. The sample lists 150,000 to 200,000 clones; roughly 85% were seen once. The sequencing input was PBMCs. The receptors here all came from a man over 45 in good health and CMV-seropositive.

This clone has more than one count but fewer than ten. The V and J genes are TRBV7-2 and TRBJ2-5, with 8 bases matching TRBD1. Germline CDR1 SGHTA, CDR2 FQGNSA. The junction had 13 bases not matched to a gene; V was cut back by 5 bases and J by 5 bases. The CDR3 has 16 residues. The CDR3 region is CASSPSSRGLVETQYF. CDR3 nucleotide sequence: TGTGCCAGCAGCCCTTCGTCCAGGGGGCTGGTGGAGACCCAGTACTTC.

This clone was observed a single time. In nucleotides, the CDR3 is TGCAGCGAAGTGGTACGGAACTACGAGCAGTACGTC. It is translated as CSEVVRNYEQYV. The rearrangement uses TRBV29-1 and TRBJ2-7; D is uncertain. Looked up from germline, CDR1 is SQVTM and CDR2 is ANQGSEA. Trimming cost V 7 bases and J 3 bases, with 13 bases left between them. The CDR3 has 12 amino acids.

The J gene is TRBJ2-3, the V gene TRBV14; weak D call: TRBD1 (6 bases). Germline lookup yields CDR1 SGHDN and CDR2 FVKESK. V was shortened by 1 base and J by 8 bases, with 10 bases between the two germline ends. This CDR3 has 13 amino acids. CDR3 bases: TGTGCCAGCAGCCAAGGGGGGACAACTACGCAGTATTTT. This sequence encodes CASSQGGTTTQYF.

This clone appeared a few times. The chain links TRBV4-1 to TRBJ2-2; a possible D gene is TRBD2 (6 bases). The germline V gene encodes CDR1 MGHRA and CDR2 YSYEKL. With 3 bases removed from V and 5 bases from J, the gap between germline ends came to 19 bases. CDR3 size: 17 residues. Written as DNA, the CDR3 is TGCGCCAGCAGCCATTCGGAGGCGGGATTGCGAACCGGGGAGCTGTTTTTT. Its protein is CASSHSEAGLRTGELFF.

The gene calls are TRBV10-3 and TRBJ1-1; the D is unclear. This CDR3 has 14 amino acids. Germline loops: CDR1 ENHRY, CDR2 SYGVKD. With 7 bases removed from V and 6 bases from J, the gap between germline ends came to 18 bases. CDR3 DNA: TGTGCCATCAAAGGAGAACTCCCGCGTCCTGAAGCTTTCTTT. Residues: CAIKGELPRPEAFF.

The CDR3 spells CASSLFPGSYEQYF. The CDR3 nucleotides read TGTGCCAGCAGTTTATTCCCGGGCTCCTACGAGCAGTACTTC. The V gene is TRBV27, the J gene TRBJ2-7; D is unclear. V was clipped by 1 base and J by 0 bases, with 7 bases between them. The CDR3 loop spans 14 amino acids. From germline, CDR1 is MNHEY and CDR2 SMNVEV (reference sequence).

The V call is TRBV19, the J call TRBJ1-1, with TRBD1 matching 8 bases. Germline trimming cut 7 bases from V and 0 bases from J; bases unmatched to any gene: 7. Germline CDR1 reads LNHDA; CDR2 reads SQIVND (reference sequence). The CDR3 is made up of 15 amino acids. As DNA, the CDR3 is TGTGCCAGTAACCTCAGGACAGGGTTGAACACTGAAGCTTTCTTT. Protein: CASNLRTGLNTEAFF.

DNA for the CDR3: TGTGCCAGCTCACCACCACAGAACACCATATATTTT. Its protein is CASSPPQNTIYF. This chain joins TRBV18 and TRBJ1-3; D unresolved. The CDR3 is 12 residues long. V was clipped by 0 bases and J by 7 bases, with 4 bases between them. Germline V gene lookup returns CDR1 KGHSH and CDR2 LQKENI.

The chain links TRBV6-7 to TRBJ1-5, with D perhaps TRBD1 (5 bases). TRBV6-7 is annotated as an ORF whose role is uncertain. CDR3 length equals 16 residues. Trimming shortened V by 1 base and J by 0 bases, and 10 bases separated the two germline ends. CDR3 sequence reads: CASSYYRSSSNQPQHF. In DNA form, the CDR3 reads TGTGCCAGCAGTTACTACAGGTCCAGTAGCAATCAGCCCCAGCATTTT.

CDR3: CASSQGSLNSEQFF. The CDR3 DNA reads TGCGCCAGCAGCCAAGGATCACTTAATTCTGAGCAGTTCTTC. The chain carries TRBV4-1 and TRBJ2-1, with no clear D. The germline V and J ends were trimmed by 1 base and 9 bases, with 13 bases remaining between them. The length of the CDR3 is 14 residues. CDR1 is MGHRA and CDR2 is YSYEKL in the germline V gene.

The chain has TRBV9 and TRBJ2-2; TRBD2 agrees at 12 bases. J was trimmed by 4 bases and V by 0 bases; bases with no gene match: 7. Germline V CDR1 and CDR2: SGDLS, YYNGEE. The CDR3 contains 18 residues. DNA for the CDR3: TGTGCCAGCAGCGTAGAGTCTAGCGGGGGGGGGATCACCGGGGAGCTGTTTTTT. Its protein is CASSVESSGGGITGELFF.

This clone was seen only once. The V gene is TRBV28, the J gene TRBJ1-1; no clear D. V was shortened by 5 bases and J by 0 bases, with 7 bases between the two germline ends. Germline V CDR1 and CDR2: MDHEN, SYDVKM. The CDR3 is 13 residues long. The CDR3 DNA sequence: TGTGCCAGCAGTGTTGTATTGAACACTGAAGCTTTCTTT. Amino acid sequence: CASSVVLNTEAFF.

This clone has a single count. The chain's CDR3 is CASSLGGVGYTF. Written as DNA, the CDR3 is TGTGCCAGCAGCTTAGGGGGGGTTGGCTACACCTTC. J is TRBJ1-2 and V is TRBV7-8; a weak D match, TRBD1 (5 bases). V lost 1 base, J lost 7 bases, and 7 bases lay in between. The CDR3 has 12 residues. CDR1 and CDR2 (germline): SGHVS, FQNEAQ.

V and J are TRBV7-2 and TRBJ2-3; D is ambiguous. The germline CDR1 and CDR2 sequences are SGHTA and FQGNSA. The CDR3 sequence is 15 residues long. The V and J ends lost 2 bases and 0 bases respectively, with 9 bases between them. The CDR3 reads CASSLSTGSTDTQYF. The CDR3 DNA is TGTGCCAGCAGCTTAAGTACCGGGAGCACAGATACGCAGTATTTT.

The CDR3: CASSISSTGPSQPQHF. The CDR3 DNA reads as TGTGCCAGCAGTATCTCCTCGACAGGTCCTAGTCAGCCCCAGCATTTT. The chain links TRBV27 to TRBJ1-5; a possible D gene is TRBD1 (6 bases). The CDR3 spans 16 residues. Germline assignment: CDR1 MNHEY and CDR2 SMNVEV (reference sequence). V lost 5 bases, J lost 6 bases, and 20 bases lay in between.

Here the CDR3 reads CASSPATGGEKLFF. The DNA for the CDR3 is TGTGCCAGCAGCCCTGCTACCGGGGGTGAAAAACTGTTTTTT. The V and J genes are TRBV7-8 and TRBJ1-4; D perhaps matches TRBD1 (5 bases). V lost 5 bases to trimming and J lost 7 bases, with 14 bases between them. Germline V CDR1 and CDR2: SGHVS, FQNEAQ. This CDR3 has 14 residues. Full variable domain (rest looked up from reference TRBV7-8 and TRBJ1-4): GAGVSQSPRYKVAKRGQDVALRCDPISGHVSLFWYQQALGQGPEFLTYFQNEAQLDKSGLPSDRFFAERPEGSVSTLKIQRTQQEDSAVYLCASSPATGGEKLFFGSGTQLSVL.

The chain employs TRBV29-1 and TRBJ1-1; a weak D match, TRBD1 (5 bases). V lost 5 bases, J lost 4 bases, and 11 bases lay in between. CDR1 and CDR2 from the germline V gene are SQVTM and ANQGSEA. This CDR3 has 12 amino acids. CDR3 region: CSVFPGGTEAFF. In DNA, the CDR3 is TGCAGCGTTTTCCCCGGGGGCACTGAAGCTTTCTTT.

This clone occurred a few times. J is TRBJ2-7 and V is TRBV5-1, with unresolved D. Germline-derived CDR1 and CDR2 are SGHRS and YFSETQ. The V gene lost 5 bases and the J gene lost 3 bases, with 15 bases spanning the gap. The CDR3 is 14 amino acids. CDR3 sequence reads: CASRYGLGDYEQYV. CDR3 nucleotide sequence: TGCGCCAGCAGATACGGGCTAGGCGACTACGAGCAGTACGTC.

The rearrangement links TRBV28 to TRBJ1-2; D ambiguous. This CDR3 has 14 residues. The ends were cut back, 7 bases at V and 1 base at J, with 13 bases in the middle. Germline CDR1 and CDR2: MDHEN and SYDVKM. The CDR3 DNA is TGTGCCAGCACCTTTGGAGCAATTAACTATGGCTACACCTTC. As protein: CASTFGAINYGYTF.

The chain joins TRBV10-1 to TRBJ2-3; 9 nucleotides line up with TRBD1. V was clipped by 0 bases and J by 4 bases; unmatched bases: 5. The CDR3 spans 16 residues. From germline, CDR1 is WNHNN and CDR2 SYGVQD (reference sequence). CDR3 DNA: TGCGCCAGCAGTGAGTCGGGGACAGGGAATGCAGATACGCAGTATTTT. The encoded protein is CASSESGTGNADTQYF.